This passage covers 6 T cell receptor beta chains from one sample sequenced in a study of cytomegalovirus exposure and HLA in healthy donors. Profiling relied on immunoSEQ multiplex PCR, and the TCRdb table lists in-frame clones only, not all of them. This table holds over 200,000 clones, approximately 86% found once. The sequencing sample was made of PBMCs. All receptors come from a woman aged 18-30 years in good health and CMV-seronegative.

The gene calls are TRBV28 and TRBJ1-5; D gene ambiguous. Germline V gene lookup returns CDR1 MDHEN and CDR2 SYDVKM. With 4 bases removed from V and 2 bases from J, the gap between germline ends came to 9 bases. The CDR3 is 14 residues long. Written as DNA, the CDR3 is TGTGCCAGCAGTTCCGACTTAGGCAATCAGCCCCAGCATTTT. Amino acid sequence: CASSSDLGNQPQHF.

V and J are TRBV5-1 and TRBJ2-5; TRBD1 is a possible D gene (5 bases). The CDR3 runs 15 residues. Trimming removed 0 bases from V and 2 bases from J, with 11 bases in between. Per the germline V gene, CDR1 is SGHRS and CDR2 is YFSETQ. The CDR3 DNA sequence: TGCGCCAGCAGCTTGGCCCCTCAGGGTCAAGAGACCCAGTACTTC. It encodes CASSLAPQGQETQYF.

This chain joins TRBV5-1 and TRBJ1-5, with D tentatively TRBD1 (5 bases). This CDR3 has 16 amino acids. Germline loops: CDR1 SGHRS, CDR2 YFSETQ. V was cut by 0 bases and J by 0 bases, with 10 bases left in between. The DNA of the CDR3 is TGCGCCAGCAGCTTGGAACAGGCTTATAGCAATCAGCCCCAGCATTTT. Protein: CASSLEQAYSNQPQHF.

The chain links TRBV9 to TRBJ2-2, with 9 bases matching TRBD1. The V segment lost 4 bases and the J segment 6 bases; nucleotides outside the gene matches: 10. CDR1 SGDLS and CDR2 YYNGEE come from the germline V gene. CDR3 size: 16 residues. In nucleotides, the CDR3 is TGTGCCAGCAGCCACCCGGGACAGGGTCCTTCCGGGGAGCTGTTTTTT. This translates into CASSHPGQGPSGELFF.

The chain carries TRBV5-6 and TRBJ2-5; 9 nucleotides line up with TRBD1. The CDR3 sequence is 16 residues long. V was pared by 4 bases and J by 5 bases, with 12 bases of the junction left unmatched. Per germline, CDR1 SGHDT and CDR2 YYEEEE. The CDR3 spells CASSRTLTGGSETQYF. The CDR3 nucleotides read TGTGCCAGCAGCCGCACCCTAACAGGGGGCAGTGAGACCCAGTACTTC.

CDR3 residues: CSVCEQGDGYTF. The CDR3 coding sequence is TGCAGCGTTTGCGAGCAGGGTGATGGCTACACCTTC. This chain joins TRBV29-1 and TRBJ1-2, with D possibly matching TRBD1 (5 bases). The CDR3 spans 12 residues. V dropped 5 bases and J dropped 6 bases, with 13 bases sitting between them. Per the germline V gene, CDR1 is SQVTM and CDR2 is ANQGSEA.